A selection of T cell receptor beta chains follows, all from one sample in a study of blood T cell repertoires in COVID-19. Libraries were prepared by immunoSEQ multiplex PCR; TCRdb keeps only in-frame clonotypes and omits some of them. The table includes about 190,000 clones, 86% detected once. Sequenced material: peripheral blood. The receptors derive from a woman in her thirties with active or convalescent COVID-19. Each CDR3 is given with its conserved first and last residue. Fields, in order: clone size, J gene, D gene, V gene, CDR3 DNA, CDR3 protein. D genes are given only for firm matches. Not every row has a clone size; where given, it reads once, few, many or a size class.

clone size: once; J gene: TRBJ2-1; D gene: TRBD2; V gene: TRBV6-5; CDR3 DNA: TGTGCCAGCAGGCTGACTAGCGACCCCTACAATGAGCAGTTCTTC; CDR3 protein: CASRLTSDPYNEQFF
clone size: .; J gene: TRBJ1-2; D gene: TRBD1; V gene: TRBV7-9; CDR3 DNA: TGTGCCAGCAGCTCACATCGGGACAGGGTTTACGACTACACCTTC; CDR3 protein: CASSSHRDRVYDYTF
clone size: once; J gene: TRBJ1-1; D gene: .; V gene: TRBV6-5; CDR3 DNA: TGTGCCAGCAGGGAGGACAGAGGTGGGACTGAAGCTTTCTTT; CDR3 protein: CASREDRGGTEAFF
clone size: once; J gene: TRBJ1-3; D gene: .; V gene: TRBV5-5; CDR3 DNA: TGTGCCAGCAGGAAAAACTTATTAGTCTCTGGAAACACCATATATTTT; CDR3 protein: CASRKNLLVSGNTIYF
clone size: .; J gene: TRBJ1-1; D gene: .; V gene: TRBV7-9; CDR3 DNA: TGTGCCAGCAGCTCACCGCGGCCCATGAACACTGAAGCTTTCTTT; CDR3 protein: CASSSPRPMNTEAFF
clone size: .; J gene: TRBJ2-3; D gene: TRBD2; V gene: TRBV6-4; CDR3 DNA: TGTGCCAGCAGTGAGCAAGCGGGGGGGCGGGATACGCAGTATTTT; CDR3 protein: CASSEQAGGRDTQYF
clone size: .; J gene: TRBJ1-5; D gene: .; V gene: TRBV30; CDR3 DNA: TGTGCCTGGAGTGTTGGCCCTCATCAGCCCCAGCATTTT; CDR3 protein: CAWSVGPHQPQHF
clone size: .; J gene: TRBJ2-7; D gene: .; V gene: TRBV15; CDR3 DNA: TGTGCCACCAGCAGAGATGGGGACTTCTCCTACGAGCAGTACTTC; CDR3 protein: CATSRDGDFSYEQYF
clone size: .; J gene: TRBJ1-1; D gene: TRBD1; V gene: TRBV18; CDR3 DNA: TGTGCCAGCTCACCACCGACGAGACAGGGGATAAACACTGAAGCTTTCTTT; CDR3 protein: CASSPPTRQGINTEAFF
clone size: .; J gene: TRBJ1-2; D gene: TRBD1; V gene: TRBV3-1/TRBV3-2; CDR3 DNA: TGTGCCAGCAGCCAAGGACCGTTTCGGGACAGGGGGAACTATGGCTACACCTTC; CDR3 protein: CASSQGPFRDRGNYGYTF
clone size: .; J gene: TRBJ1-4; D gene: TRBD1; V gene: TRBV28; CDR3 DNA: TGTGCCAGCAGTGCGACAGGGAATGAAAAACTGTTTTTT; CDR3 protein: CASSATGNEKLFF
clone size: .; J gene: TRBJ1-1; D gene: .; V gene: TRBV11-3; CDR3 DNA: TGTGCCAGCAGCTTAGAGGCCCCTGAAGCTTTCTTT; CDR3 protein: CASSLEAPEAFF